These 30 T cell receptor beta chains came from one sample sequenced in a study of T cell responses to AZD1222 COVID-19 vaccine. TCRdb keeps only in-frame clones here, not all; method: immunoSEQ multiplex PCR. The repertoire includes roughly 120,000 clones, about 89% of them detected once, and roughly 7% sits in the top ten. This specimen was peripheral blood, taken 28 days after the second AZD1222 dose. These receptor sequences come from an adult who received the AZD1222 COVID-19 vaccine.

The J gene is TRBJ2-7, the V gene TRBV5-4; 7 bases match TRBD1. J gave up 4 bases and V 4 bases, and 11 bases lay outside the gene matches. This CDR3 has 15 residues. Germline-derived CDR1 and CDR2 are SGHNT and YYREEE (reference sequence). The CDR3 reads CASSVGGRGQYEQYF. As DNA, the CDR3 is TGTGCCAGCAGCGTTGGTGGTAGGGGGCAATACGAGCAGTACTTC.

The rearrangement uses TRBV6-5 and TRBJ2-7; D tentatively fits TRBD1 or TRBD2 (5 bases each). The CDR3 consists of 16 residues. Germline V gene lookup returns CDR1 MNHEY and CDR2 SVGAGI. V lost 0 bases to trimming and J lost 2 bases, with 14 bases between them. CDR3 protein: CASSYSRGEAAYEQYF. The CDR3 coding sequence is TGTGCCAGCAGTTACTCGAGGGGTGAGGCGGCCTACGAGCAGTACTTC.

J is TRBJ2-5 and V is TRBV7-6; 9 bases are a match to TRBD1. The CDR3 consists of 15 residues. The germline V gene encodes CDR1 SGHVS and CDR2 FNYEAQ. Unmatched junction bases numbered 9, after V lost 5 bases and J lost 5 bases. CDR3 in amino acids: CASSKGQGRWETQYF. CDR3 nucleotide sequence: TGTGCCAGCAGCAAGGGACAGGGCCGGTGGGAGACCCAGTACTTC.

The V gene is TRBV6-2 or TRBV6-3, the J gene TRBJ2-7; maybe TRBD2 (6 bases). CDR1 is MNHEY and CDR2 is SVGEGT in the germline V gene. The CDR3 contains 15 residues. V gave up 3 bases and J gave up 0 bases, with 12 bases separating them. CDR3 sequence reads: CASSYPSGLSYEQYF. The CDR3 DNA reads TGTGCCAGCAGTTATCCCTCGGGACTCTCCTACGAGCAGTACTTC.

With respect to this clone: This sample also contains other DNA sequences that code for the same CDR3. The chain recombines TRBV6-5 with TRBJ2-7; the match to TRBD1 covers 10 bases. The CDR3 length is 15 residues. Germline V gene lookup returns CDR1 MNHEY and CDR2 SVGAGI. The junction had 7 bases not matched to a gene; V was cut back by 6 bases and J by 2 bases. The CDR3 region has the DNA TGTGCCAGCAGCTTGGGACAGGGGCTGACCTACGAGCAGTACTTC. Its protein product is CASSLGQGLTYEQYF.

The chain joins TRBV27 to TRBJ2-6, with D tentatively TRBD2 (6 bases). This CDR3 spans 19 amino acids. Germline CDR1 MNHEY, CDR2 SMNVEV (reference sequence). V lost 5 bases, J lost 0 bases, and 20 bases lay in between. CDR3 DNA: TGTGCCAGCAGTCCAAATCCACGAGTCGGGAGCTCTGGGGCCAACGTCCTGACTTTC. Translated: CASSPNPRVGSSGANVLTF.

This clone occurred once. CDR3 nucleotides: TGTGCCAGCAGCACGCCCACTAGCGGGAGGGCCTACGAGCAGTACTTC. Translating it yields CASSTPTSGRAYEQYF. The V and J genes are TRBV28 and TRBJ2-7; 13 bases align to TRBD2. CDR3 size: 16 residues. Germline V gene data show CDR1 as MDHEN and CDR2 as SYDVKM. After removal of 6 bases from V and 2 bases from J, the junction contained 7 bases not matched to a gene. Full variable domain (outside the CDR3, taken from reference TRBV28 and TRBJ2-7): DVKVTQSSRYLVKRTGEKVFLECVQDMDHENMFWYRQDPGLGLRLIYFSYDVKMKEKGDIPEGYSVSREKKERFSLILESASTNQTSMYLCASSTPTSGRAYEQYFGPGTRLTVT.

This clone has only one observation. The chain recombines TRBV14 with TRBJ2-1, with a tentative D call TRBD2 (6 bases). CDR3 length equals 16 residues. Germline V CDR1 and CDR2: SGHDN, FVKESK. V was trimmed by 1 base and J by 7 bases, leaving 17 bases between them. CDR3 amino acids: CASSQVGGFRRNEQFF. For the CDR3, the DNA is TGTGCCAGCAGCCAAGTAGGAGGGTTTAGGAGGAATGAGCAGTTCTTC. The full variable domain, rest sourced from reference TRBV14 and TRBJ2-1, is EAGVTQFPSHSVIEKGQTVTLRCDPISGHDNLYWYRRVMGKEIKFLLHFVKESKQDESGMPNNRFLAERTGGTYSTLKVQPAELEDSGVYFCASSQVGGFRRNEQFFGPGTRLTVL.

This clone was counted a single time. The rearrangement joins TRBV7-3 to TRBJ2-7; 8 nucleotides align to TRBD1. The germline gives CDR1 SGHTA, CDR2 FQGTGA. The ends lost 5 bases at V and 2 bases at J; junction bases unmatched: 8. CDR3 length equals 15 residues. Here the CDR3 DNA reads TGTGCCAGCAGCGTCGGGACAGGCGGCACCTACGAGCAGTACTTC. Its translation: CASSVGTGGTYEQYF.

The chain combines TRBV12-5 with TRBJ2-7, with TRBD1 as a possible D gene (5 bases). V gave up 8 bases and J gave up 3 bases, with 23 bases separating them. The CDR3 loop spans 16 amino acids. CDR1 and CDR2 from the germline V gene are LGHNT and FRNRAP. The CDR3: CASTLVVSGAIYEQYF. The CDR3 DNA sequence: TGTGCTAGTACCCTCGTGGTAAGTGGGGCCATCTACGAGCAGTACTTC.

The gene calls are TRBV19 and TRBJ2-7; 11 positions agree with TRBD2. The CDR3 length is 16 residues. Germline CDR1 is LNHDA and CDR2 is SQIVND (reference sequence). The V gene end was trimmed by 5 bases and the J gene end by 0 bases; junction bases not matched to a gene: 6. In DNA, the CDR3 is TGTGCCAGTAGTGCCCGACTAGCGGGGAGCTCCTACGAGCAGTACTTC. Its translation: CASSARLAGSSYEQYF.

The V gene is TRBV24-1, the J gene TRBJ2-3; 12 nucleotides line up with TRBD2. There are 17 residues in the CDR3. Germline CDR1 is KGHDR and CDR2 is SFDVKD. V trimming: 3 bases; J trimming: 3 bases; junction bases outside the gene matches: 6. CDR3 sequence: CATSDPLLAGGTDTQYF. CDR3 nucleotides: TGTGCCACCAGTGATCCCCTACTAGCGGGAGGAACAGATACGCAGTATTTT.

The chain joins TRBV5-5 to TRBJ2-7, with 7 bases aligning to TRBD1. J gave up 8 bases and V 3 bases, and 8 bases lay outside the gene matches. The V gene's germline CDR1 is SGHKS and CDR2 YYEKEE (reference sequence). The CDR3 runs 13 residues. CDR3 in amino acids: CASSSTGDRKQYF. In nucleotides, the CDR3 is TGTGCCAGCAGCTCCACAGGGGATCGAAAGCAGTACTTC.

The chain links TRBV27 to TRBJ2-7, with D unclear. Germline V lookup: CDR1 MNHEY, CDR2 SMNVEV (reference sequence). V was pared by 8 bases and J by 0 bases, with 8 bases between. This CDR3 is built from 12 residues. The CDR3 sequence: CASGFGSYEQYF. In DNA, the CDR3 is TGTGCCAGCGGGTTCGGCTCCTACGAGCAGTACTTC.

Written as DNA, the CDR3 is TGTGCCAGCAGCGTAGGGGTCGGGGCGAACACCGGGGAGCTGTTTTTT. It codes for CASSVGVGANTGELFF. The chain recombines TRBV9 with TRBJ2-2; a weak D match, TRBD2 (5 bases). V was cut by 0 bases and J by 0 bases, with 9 bases left in between. Germline values: CDR1 SGDLS, CDR2 YYNGEE. This CDR3 spans 16 amino acids.

This chain connects TRBV4-1 to TRBJ2-7, with a possible D match to TRBD2 (5 bases). The CDR3 is 14 residues long. With 0 bases removed from V and 2 bases from J, the gap between germline ends came to 8 bases. The germline V gene has CDR1 MGHRA and CDR2 YSYEKL. Written as DNA, the CDR3 is TGCGCCAGCAGCCAAGATCCGGGGACCTACGAGCAGTACTTC. It is translated as CASSQDPGTYEQYF.

The rearrangement uses TRBV13 and TRBJ2-3; the D gene is possibly TRBD2 (7 bases). The CDR3 consists of 15 residues. The V and J ends lost 1 base and 5 bases respectively, with 13 bases between them. The germline V gene has CDR1 PRHDT and CDR2 FYEKMQ (reference sequence). The CDR3, as DNA: TGTGCCAGCAGCTTAGTGGGGGGGCCGGTAGATACGCAGTATTTT. As protein: CASSLVGGPVDTQYF.

This clone was found a few times. This chain uses TRBV21-1 with TRBJ2-1; no DNA check was done on the table's D call, TRBD2. TRBV21-1 corresponds to a pseudogene. The CDR3 has 16 residues. For the CDR3, the DNA is TGTGCCAGCAGCAAAGCGGAAGGAGGACGTTACAATGAGCAGTTCTTC. Its protein is CASSKAEGGRYNEQFF.

The rearrangement links TRBV11-2 to TRBJ1-3; D gene unclear. Per the germline V gene, CDR1 is SGHAT and CDR2 is FQNNGV. V shed 5 bases and J shed 0 bases, with 11 bases lying between them. This CDR3 has 15 residues. The CDR3 nucleotides read TGTGCCAGCAGCCCCGGCCGGCGCTCTGGAAACACCATATATTTT. Translation: CASSPGRRSGNTIYF. The full variable domain, its missing parts supplied by reference TRBV11-2 and TRBJ1-3, is EAGVAQSPRYKIIEKRQSVAFWCNPISGHATLYWYQQILGQGPKLLIQFQNNGVVDDSQLPKDRFSAERLKGVDSTLKIQPAKLEDSAVYLCASSPGRRSGNTIYFGEGSWLTVV.

CDR3 region: CASSQYPTSGTTSYEQYF. For the CDR3, the DNA is TGTGCCAGCAGCCAATACCCTACTAGCGGTACGACCTCCTACGAGCAGTACTTC. The chain carries TRBV5-5 and TRBJ2-7, with 8 bases lining up with TRBD2. The CDR3 spans 18 residues. CDR1 and CDR2 from the germline V gene are SGHKS and YYEKEE (reference sequence). V lost 4 bases and J lost 0; bases outside the gene matches: 15.

The chain is built from TRBV5-5 and TRBJ2-3; D remains ambiguous. The CDR3 length is 12 residues. The germline V and J ends were trimmed by 4 bases and 4 bases, with 7 bases remaining between them. CDR1 SGHKS and CDR2 YYEKEE come from the germline V gene (reference sequence). The CDR3 protein is CASSPRPDTQYF. In DNA, the CDR3 is TGTGCCAGCAGCCCGCGCCCAGATACGCAGTATTTT.

V gene TRBV6-5 combines with J gene TRBJ1-3; 9 bases agree with TRBD1. Per the germline V gene, CDR1 is MNHEY and CDR2 is SVGAGI. The trim removed 6 bases at V and 0 bases at J, leaving 3 bases unmatched. The CDR3 is 15 amino acids. CDR3 nucleotide sequence: TGTGCCAGCAGGGAGGACAGGGGCTCTGGAAACACCATATATTTT. This gives the protein CASREDRGSGNTIYF.

The rearrangement links TRBV2 to TRBJ2-7; D is unresolved. Trimming pared 4 bases from V and 3 bases from J, leaving 7 bases between. The CDR3 contains 12 residues. Germline V CDR1 and CDR2: SNHLY, FYNNEI. The CDR3 loop reads CASSGAYYEQYF. Written as DNA, the CDR3 is TGTGCCAGCAGTGGAGCCTACTACGAGCAGTACTTC.

This sequence joins TRBV27 and TRBJ2-2; 10 bases align to TRBD1. V was pared by 7 bases and J by 5 bases, with 4 bases of the junction left unmatched. Germline CDR1 MNHEY, CDR2 SMNVEV (reference sequence). The CDR3 contains 14 residues. The CDR3 DNA follows: TGTGCCAGCAACCGACAGGGGGCAACCGGGGAGCTGTTTTTT. Protein: CASNRQGATGELFF.

V and J are TRBV30 and TRBJ1-3; D is uncertain. Germline CDR1 and CDR2: GTSNPN and SVGIG (reference sequence). CDR3 length equals 14 residues. Between the trimmed V and J ends, which lost 5 bases and 1 base, there was a span of 12 bases. The DNA for the CDR3 is TGTGCCTGGTATTCCCTCTTGTCTGGAAACACCATATATTTT. Translating it yields CAWYSLLSGNTIYF.

V gene TRBV18 combines with J gene TRBJ1-2; D is uncertain. V shed 4 bases and J shed 5 bases, with 11 bases lying between them. Germline assignment: CDR1 KGHSH and CDR2 LQKENI. The CDR3 sequence is 13 residues long. The CDR3 nucleotides read TGTGCCAGCTCACAGACGACGGAGTATGGCTACACCTTC. This sequence encodes CASSQTTEYGYTF.

The V gene is TRBV5-1, the J gene TRBJ2-5, with a weak D call TRBD1 (6 bases). This CDR3 has 14 residues. Germline V gene lookup returns CDR1 SGHRS and CDR2 YFSETQ. Trimming stripped 2 bases from V and 4 bases from J, with 12 bases between. The DNA of the CDR3 is TGCGCCAGCAGCTTAATTACAGGGCCAGAGACCCAGTACTTC. Its protein is CASSLITGPETQYF.

This chain uses TRBV29-1 with TRBJ2-7; D ambiguous. V was shortened by 7 bases and J by 2 bases, with 12 bases between the two germline ends. CDR1 SQVTM and CDR2 ANQGSEA come from the germline V gene. The CDR3 covers 12 residues. The CDR3 bases are TGCAGCGCGATCGGAATGACCTACGAGCAGTACTTC. Amino acid sequence: CSAIGMTYEQYF.

This clone appeared once. The rearrangement joins TRBV6-5 to TRBJ1-2, with 9 bases that match TRBD1. CDR1 MNHEY and CDR2 SVGAGI come from the germline V gene. CDR3 length equals 14 residues. The J segment lost 5 bases and the V segment lost 7 bases, leaving 8 bases of the junction unmatched. The CDR3 region is CASNPGQGGYGYTF. Here the CDR3 DNA reads TGTGCCAGCAACCCGGGACAGGGAGGGTATGGCTACACCTTC.

The rearrangement links TRBV11-3 to TRBJ2-3; 7 nucleotides align to TRBD2. V was clipped by 4 bases and J by 0 bases; unmatched bases: 1. The germline CDR1 and CDR2 sequences are SGHNT and YENEEA. This CDR3 has 14 residues. CDR3 protein: CASSWGGSTDTQYF. DNA for the CDR3: TGTGCCAGCAGCTGGGGGGGGAGCACAGATACGCAGTATTTT.